These 26 T cell receptor beta chains came from one sample sequenced in a study of molecular identifiers for immune sequencing clone quantification. TCRdb re-derived calls from the PCR reads in MiXCR, one entry per CDR3 protein. The top ten hold less than 5% of the sample, which has about 100,000 distinct CDR3 sequences, about 35% seen once. Sequenced sample: naive CD8+ T cells from blood, with Jurkat cell RNA spiked in. Subset described: FACS-sorted CD8+CD4-CCR7+CD45RA+ naive T cells. These receptors all stem from a human donor in good health. Some libraries in this study had Jurkat cell RNA spiked in.

Written as DNA, the CDR3 is TGTGCCAGCAGTTATTGGGGACAGGACTATGGCTACACCTTC. The encoded protein is CASSYWGQDYGYTF. J is TRBJ1-2 and V is TRBV6-5; 8 bases line up with TRBD1. This CDR3 comprises 14 residues. V shed 3 bases and J 3 bases; nucleotides not matched to a gene: 3. Germline CDR1 and CDR2: MNHEY and SVGAGI.

This clonotype was recorded a few times. The genes are TRBV4-3 and TRBJ2-1, with TRBD1 identical over 8 bases. Looked up from germline, CDR1 is LGHNA and CDR2 is YSLEER. The J segment lost 7 bases and the V segment lost 2 bases, leaving 10 bases of the junction unmatched. The CDR3 spans 16 residues. The CDR3 DNA reads as TGCGCCAGCAGCCAACCCCGGACAGGGAGGTTGAATGAGCAGTTCTTC. As protein: CASSQPRTGRLNEQFF.

The rearrangement uses TRBV27 and TRBJ2-1, with D possibly TRBD2 on 6 matching bases. The CDR3 runs to 16 residues. Germline CDR1 MNHEY, CDR2 SMNVEV (reference sequence). The V gene lost 2 bases and the J gene lost 3 bases, with 14 bases spanning the gap. CDR3: CASSLTGGRIYNEQFF. CDR3 in DNA: TGTGCCAGCAGTTTAACAGGAGGGAGGATCTACAATGAGCAGTTCTTC.

The J gene is TRBJ1-5, the V gene TRBV28; no clear D. The CDR3 has 14 residues. Germline-derived CDR1 and CDR2 are MDHEN and SYDVKM. Trimming pared 7 bases from V and 6 bases from J, leaving 16 bases between. The CDR3 here is CASISVGYAQPQHF. The DNA of the CDR3 is TGTGCCAGCATCTCGGTAGGGTATGCTCAGCCCCAGCATTTT.

This chain links TRBV6-2 or TRBV6-3 with TRBJ2-5; TRBD1 might be the D (5 bases). CDR1 is MNHEY and CDR2 is SVGEGT in the germline V gene. Trimming left V 6 bases short and J 1 base short, with 18 bases between. This CDR3 is built from 16 residues. The CDR3 region is CASRSPGKGLQETQYF. In nucleotides, the CDR3 is TGTGCCAGCAGGAGCCCAGGGAAGGGGCTCCAAGAGACCCAGTACTTC.

About this clonotype: This CDR3 fails to terminate in the conserved phenylalanine or tryptophan, so it likely reflects a read error. This chain links TRBV6-1 with TRBJ1-6; no clear D gene. V was pared by 3 bases and J by 11 bases, with 14 bases between. The CDR3 totals 14 residues. Per germline, CDR1 MNHNS and CDR2 SASEGT. In DNA, the CDR3 is TGTGCCAGCAGTGAGTCCGGCGGGATCCCACCCCTCCACATT. Its protein product is CASSESGGIPPLHI.

This clonotype was seen a handful of times. V usage is TRBV14 and J usage is TRBJ1-1; no definite D call. There are 16 residues in the CDR3. CDR1 is SGHDN and CDR2 is FVKESK in the germline V gene. V was cut by 0 bases and J by 3 bases, with 14 bases left in between. CDR3: CASSQEVLGEDTEAFF. In DNA form, the CDR3 reads TGTGCCAGCAGCCAAGAGGTTCTTGGGGAGGACACTGAAGCTTTCTTT.

This clonotype was seen ten or more times. The CDR3 sequence is CASSQSLTSYEQFF. Here the CDR3 DNA reads TGCGCCAGCAGCCAATCCCTGACTAGTTATGAGCAGTTCTTC. V gene TRBV4-3 combines with J gene TRBJ2-1; D is perhaps TRBD2 (6 bases). Trimming removed 2 bases from V and 8 bases from J, with 13 bases in between. The CDR3 covers 14 residues. Per germline, CDR1 LGHNA and CDR2 YSLEER.

With respect to this clonotype: The missing conserved phenylalanine or tryptophan at the end of this CDR3 makes a read error likely. No DNA is shown, since the ends of the CDR3 on it are uncertain; the CDR3 is the one TCRdb lists. V gene TRBV20-1 combines with J gene TRBJ2-1; TRBD1, the table's D call, was not compared with the DNA. The CDR3 has 12 residues if both end residues are counted. Germline V gene data show CDR1 as DFQATT and CDR2 as SNEGSKA (reference sequence). CDR3 sequence: CSARLTEVGAVY.

Comments on this clonotype: A much larger clone differs by one base, so this may be a read error. Because the CDR3 is missing its conserved closing phenylalanine or tryptophan, this is likely a read error. The V call is TRBV7-8, the J call TRBJ1-5, with D possibly being TRBD1 (5 bases). The V and J ends lost 0 bases and 4 bases respectively, with 10 bases between them. Germline V gene sequence: CDR1 SGHVS, CDR2 FQNEAQ. The CDR3 sequence is 15 residues long. CDR3: CASSLASRGNQPQHI. DNA of the CDR3: TGTGCCAGCAGCTTAGCCTCCCGGGGGAATCAGCCCCAGCATATT.

The rearrangement links TRBV5-1 to TRBJ2-1; D not certain. Deletions cut 7 bases from V and 1 base from J, with 15 bases between. The germline V gene has CDR1 SGHRS and CDR2 YFSETQ. The CDR3 is 15 amino acids. CDR3 DNA sequence: TGCGCCAGCGCCGGCGAGAGATTGTCCTACAATGAGCAGTTCTTC. Translated: CASAGERLSYNEQFF.

This clonotype was detected only once. This rearrangement joins TRBV6-5 to TRBJ2-2, with D maybe TRBD1 (5 bases). The CDR3 sequence is 17 residues long. V lost 3 bases and J 4 bases, leaving 18 bases between the germline ends. The germline gives CDR1 MNHEY, CDR2 SVGAGI. CDR3: CASSYGDLVTATGELFF. The CDR3 DNA reads as TGTGCCAGCAGTTATGGGGATTTGGTGACAGCCACCGGGGAGCTGTTTTTT.

In its sample, this clonotype was seen a few times. CDR3 region: CASSSGWEIEAFF. DNA for the CDR3: TGTGCCAGCAGCTCGGGATGGGAAATCGAAGCTTTCTTT. The chain has TRBV11-2 and TRBJ1-1; D gene unclear. The CDR3 is 13 residues long. V was pared by 4 bases and J by 8 bases, with 14 bases between. Germline-derived CDR1 and CDR2 are SGHAT and FQNNGV.

In regard to this clonotype: A much larger clone is a single base away; this may be a read error. The V gene is TRBV28, the J gene TRBJ1-5; the D gene is possibly TRBD1 (6 bases). There are 16 residues in the CDR3. V shed 5 bases and J shed 6 bases, with 20 bases lying between them. Germline V CDR1 and CDR2: MDHEN, SYDVKM. The DNA of the CDR3 is TGTGCCAGCAGTAGAGTCAGGGGAACGAGCGGTCAGCCCCAGCATTTT. Translation gives CASSRVRGTSGQPQHF.

The gene calls are TRBV12-3 or TRBV12-4 and TRBJ2-7; D may correspond to TRBD1 or TRBD2 (5 bases each). Trimming cost V 6 bases and J 3 bases, with 15 bases left between them. The CDR3 is 14 amino acids. The CDR3 nucleotides read TGTGCCAGCAGCCCCCAGGGAGTGGACTACGAGCAGTACTTC. It is translated as CASSPQGVDYEQYF.

In this sample, this clonotype turned up a few times. The V gene is TRBV2, the J gene TRBJ2-1, with TRBD2 identical over 9 bases. Germline V lookup: CDR1 SNHLY, CDR2 FYNNEI. V gave up 4 bases and J gave up 9 bases; unmatched junction bases: 4. This CDR3 comprises 13 residues. The CDR3 sequence is CASSVASGIEQFF. The DNA of the CDR3 is TGTGCCAGCAGTGTGGCTAGCGGGATTGAGCAGTTCTTC.

This clonotype was seen many times. The V gene is TRBV18, the J gene TRBJ2-3; D possibly corresponds to TRBD1 (6 bases). This CDR3 has 15 residues. CDR1 KGHSH and CDR2 LQKENI come from the germline V gene. Between the trimmed V and J ends, which lost 2 bases and 2 bases, there was a span of 11 bases. CDR3 amino acids: CASSPISGATDTQYF. The CDR3 DNA reads as TGTGCCAGCTCACCAATCTCAGGGGCCACAGATACGCAGTATTTT.

This clonotype was observed a single time. The chain uses TRBV20-1 and TRBJ2-3, with TRBD2 identical over 7 bases. After removal of 2 bases from V and 1 base from J, the junction contained 6 bases not matched to a gene. Germline assignment: CDR1 DFQATT and CDR2 SNEGSKA (reference sequence). The CDR3 has 15 residues. The CDR3 region is CSARSLAVGTDTQYF. CDR3 nucleotide sequence: TGCAGTGCTAGATCTCTAGCGGTTGGCACAGATACGCAGTATTTT.

This clonotype was detected ten times or more. The chain employs TRBV29-1 and TRBJ2-6, with D tentatively TRBD1 (5 bases). V dropped 4 bases and J dropped 1 base, with 8 bases sitting between them. CDR1 SQVTM and CDR2 ANQGSEA come from the germline V gene. The CDR3 sequence is 14 residues long. The CDR3 sequence: CSVVGDSGANVLTF. In DNA form, the CDR3 reads TGCAGCGTTGTAGGGGATTCTGGGGCCAACGTCCTGACTTTC.

This clonotype was found many times. The chain combines TRBV20-1 with TRBJ2-4; D is uncertain. There are 16 residues in the CDR3. CDR1 and CDR2 (germline): DFQATT, SNEGSKA (reference sequence). The V and J ends lost 7 bases and 0 bases respectively, with 19 bases between them. The CDR3 region has the DNA TGCAGTGGCACGCCGACTGGGCTCCTAGCCAAAAACATTCAGTACTTC. This encodes CSGTPTGLLAKNIQYF.

This clonotype occurred many times. The chain links TRBV6-2 or TRBV6-3 to TRBJ2-7; 9 bases are a match to TRBD1. CDR1 and CDR2 (germline): MNHEY, SVGEGT. V shed 7 bases, J shed 5 bases, and the junction held 3 bases outside the gene matches. The CDR3 consists of 12 residues. DNA of the CDR3: TGTGCCAGCAAGGACAGGGGCCACGAGCAGTACTTC. Translated: CASKDRGHEQYF.

To note about this clonotype: A much larger clonotype is one base distant, so this may be a read error. The chain employs TRBV28 and TRBJ2-5, with D hard to call. Trimming pared 8 bases from V and 2 bases from J, leaving 15 bases between. CDR1 and CDR2 from the germline V gene are MDHEN and SYDVKM. This CDR3 is 14 amino acids long. CDR3 sequence reads: CASCSDTRQETQYF. The CDR3 DNA reads TGTGCCAGCTGTTCAGACACCCGACAAGAGACCCAGTACTTC.

This clonotype was found once. The chain links TRBV20-1 to TRBJ2-3; TRBD2 aligns across 9 bases. The J segment lost 1 base and the V segment lost 0 bases, leaving 8 bases of the junction unmatched. This CDR3 is 17 amino acids long. Germline assignment: CDR1 DFQATT and CDR2 SNEGSKA (reference sequence). This chain's CDR3 is CSARDRDQREGTDTQYF. The DNA for the CDR3 is TGCAGTGCTAGAGATCGGGACCAGCGGGAGGGCACAGATACGCAGTATTTT.

On this clonotype itself: This sequence may be a read error, since a much larger clone differs from it by one base. The final CDR3 position lacks the conserved phenylalanine or tryptophan, pointing to a likely read error. The chain recombines TRBV28 with TRBJ2-7, with unresolved D. V was cut by 7 bases and J by 2 bases, with 9 bases left in between. The CDR3 has 12 residues. Germline V gene lookup returns CDR1 MDHEN and CDR2 SYDVKM. For the CDR3, the DNA is TGTGCCAGCACCTCCGACACCTACGAGCAGTACCTC. Protein product: CASTSDTYEQYL.

As regards this clonotype: Sequence at one end of the junction differs from germline and may be a read error. The CDR3 is CASTPPSGSTDSQYF. The CDR3 bases are TGTGCCAGCACCCCACCTAGCGGATCCACAGATTCGCAGTATTTT. The chain is built from TRBV6-2 or TRBV6-3 and TRBJ2-3; 7 bases are a match to TRBD2. CDR1 is MNHEY and CDR2 is SVGEGT in the germline V gene. The CDR3 loop spans 15 amino acids.

This clonotype has more than one count but fewer than ten. The V gene is TRBV5-1, the J gene TRBJ2-1, with D possibly being TRBD2 (6 bases). The CDR3 consists of 13 residues. The ends were cut back, 7 bases at V and 12 bases at J, with 20 bases in the middle. Germline V lookup: CDR1 SGHRS, CDR2 YFSETQ. The CDR3 region is CASGSGDSIWQFF. The CDR3 DNA reads as TGCGCCAGCGGCTCGGGAGACTCGATCTGGCAGTTCTTC.